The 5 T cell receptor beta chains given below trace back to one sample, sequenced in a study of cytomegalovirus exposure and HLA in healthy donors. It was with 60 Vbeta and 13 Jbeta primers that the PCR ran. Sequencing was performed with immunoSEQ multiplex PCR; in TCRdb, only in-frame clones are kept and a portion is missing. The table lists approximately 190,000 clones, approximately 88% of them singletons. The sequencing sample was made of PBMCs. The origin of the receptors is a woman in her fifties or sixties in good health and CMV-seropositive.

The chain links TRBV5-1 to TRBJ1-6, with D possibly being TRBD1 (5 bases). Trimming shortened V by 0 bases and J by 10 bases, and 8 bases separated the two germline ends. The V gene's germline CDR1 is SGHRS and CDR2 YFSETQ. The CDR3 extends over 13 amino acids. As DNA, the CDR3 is TGCGCCAGCAGCTTGGGGGGGGACTCACCCCTCCACTTT. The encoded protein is CASSLGGDSPLHF.

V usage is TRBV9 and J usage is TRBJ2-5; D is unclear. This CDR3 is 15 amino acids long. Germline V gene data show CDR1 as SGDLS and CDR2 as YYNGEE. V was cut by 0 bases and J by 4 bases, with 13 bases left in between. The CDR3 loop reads CASSVASHLTETQYF. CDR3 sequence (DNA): TGTGCCAGCAGCGTAGCTAGTCACCTCACAGAGACCCAGTACTTC.

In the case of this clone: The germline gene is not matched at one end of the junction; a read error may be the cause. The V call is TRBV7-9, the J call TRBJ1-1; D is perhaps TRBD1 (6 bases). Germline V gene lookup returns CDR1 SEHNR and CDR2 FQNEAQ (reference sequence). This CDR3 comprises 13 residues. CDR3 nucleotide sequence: TGTGCCAGCAGCTTAGTTGGGGACACTGGAGCTTTCTTT. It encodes CASSLVGDTGAFF.

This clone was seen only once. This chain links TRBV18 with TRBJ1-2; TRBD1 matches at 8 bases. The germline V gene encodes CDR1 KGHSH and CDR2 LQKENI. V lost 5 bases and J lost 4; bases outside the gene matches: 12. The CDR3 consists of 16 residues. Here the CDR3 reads CASSSNLGQGGYGYTF. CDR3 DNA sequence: TGTGCCAGCTCATCAAATTTAGGACAGGGCGGCTATGGCTACACCTTC.

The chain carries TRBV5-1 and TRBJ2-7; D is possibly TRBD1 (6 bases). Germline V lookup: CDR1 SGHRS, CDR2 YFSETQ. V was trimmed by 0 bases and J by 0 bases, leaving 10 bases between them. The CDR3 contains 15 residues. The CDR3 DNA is TGCGCCAGCAGCTTGGGACAGGTTTCCTCCTACGAGCAGTACTTC. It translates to CASSLGQVSSYEQYF.